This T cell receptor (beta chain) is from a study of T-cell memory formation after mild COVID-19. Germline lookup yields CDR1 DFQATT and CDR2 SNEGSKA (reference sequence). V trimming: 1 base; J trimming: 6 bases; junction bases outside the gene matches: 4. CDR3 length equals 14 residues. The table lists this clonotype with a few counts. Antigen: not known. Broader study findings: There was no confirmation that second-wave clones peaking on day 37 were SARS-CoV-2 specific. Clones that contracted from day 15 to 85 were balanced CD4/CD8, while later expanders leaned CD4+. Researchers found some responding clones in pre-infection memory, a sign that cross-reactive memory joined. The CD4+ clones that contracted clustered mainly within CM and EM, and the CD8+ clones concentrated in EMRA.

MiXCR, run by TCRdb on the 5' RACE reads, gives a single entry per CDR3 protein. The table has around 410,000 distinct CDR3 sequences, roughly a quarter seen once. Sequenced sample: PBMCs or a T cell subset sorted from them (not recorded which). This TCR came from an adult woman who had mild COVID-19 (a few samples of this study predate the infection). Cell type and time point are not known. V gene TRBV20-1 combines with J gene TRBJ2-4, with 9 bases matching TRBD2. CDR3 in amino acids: CSARGGGARNIQYF. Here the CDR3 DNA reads TGCAGTGCTAGAGGCGGGGGGGCAAGAAACATTCAGTACTTC.